The 27 T cell receptor beta chains in this list originate from one sample, sequenced in a study of blood T cell repertoires in COVID-19. Generated by immunoSEQ multiplex PCR, the TCRdb table keeps only in-frame clones and is missing some. The table shows under 250,000 clones, with about 82% occurring only once. Material for sequencing was peripheral blood. The receptors come from a woman over 75 with COVID-19, enrolled during active disease.

J is TRBJ1-1 and V is TRBV9, with TRBD1 identical over 8 bases. The CDR3 spans 14 residues. CDR1 is SGDLS and CDR2 is YYNGEE in the germline V gene. Trimming took 4 bases from V and 6 from J; bases not matched to a gene: 8. The CDR3 here is CASSLQGVSAEAFF. The CDR3 DNA is TGTGCCAGCAGCTTACAGGGGGTGTCCGCTGAAGCTTTCTTT.

V and J are TRBV2 and TRBJ2-7; 9 positions agree with TRBD2. Trimming took 1 base from V and 6 from J; bases not matched to a gene: 7. Looked up from germline, CDR1 is SNHLY and CDR2 is FYNNEI. This CDR3 spans 15 amino acids. This chain's CDR3 is CASSEEGASGVEQYF. The CDR3 nucleotides are TGTGCCAGCAGTGAAGAGGGGGCTAGCGGGGTCGAGCAGTACTTC.

The CDR3 loop is CASSMETGNGYTF. The DNA for the CDR3 is TGCGCCAGCAGTATGGAGACAGGGAATGGCTACACCTTC. This sequence joins TRBV5-1 and TRBJ1-2, with 7 bases identical to TRBD1. Germline V gene data show CDR1 as SGHRS and CDR2 as YFSETQ. There are 13 residues in the CDR3. V lost 5 bases and J lost 6; bases outside the gene matches: 7.

V usage is TRBV5-4 and J usage is TRBJ1-6; TRBD1 matches 7 bases. The CDR3 totals 14 residues. V dropped 0 bases and J dropped 10; count of bases not matched to a gene: 4. Germline CDR1 reads SGHNT; CDR2 reads YYREEE (reference sequence). CDR3 sequence (DNA): TGTGCCAGCAGCTTGGACAGGGGAGTCTCACCCCTCCACTTT. This encodes CASSLDRGVSPLHF.

The sample holds a few counts of this clone. This chain uses TRBV28 with TRBJ2-1; 9 nucleotides line up with TRBD2. V gave up 10 bases and J gave up 2 bases; unmatched junction bases: 15. In germline, CDR1 is MDHEN, CDR2 SYDVKM. This CDR3 is built from 17 residues. The CDR3 DNA reads TGTGCCACCCGAGGGTTGGCGGGGGGGGAAACCTACAATGAGCAGTTCTTC. Translated, it gives CATRGLAGGETYNEQFF.

The chain recombines TRBV6-6 with TRBJ2-5; D is perhaps TRBD2 (6 bases). The V gene's germline CDR1 is MNHNY and CDR2 SVGAGI (reference sequence). The CDR3 sequence is 15 residues long. V lost 0 bases, J lost 5 bases, and 13 bases lay in between. CDR3 loop: CASSYSSGGIETQYF. DNA for the CDR3: TGTGCCAGCAGTTACTCGAGTGGGGGGATCGAGACCCAGTACTTC.

This chain joins TRBV4-3 and TRBJ1-2, with a weak D call TRBD1 (6 bases). The CDR3 extends over 12 amino acids. Trimming pared 2 bases from V and 13 bases from J, leaving 14 bases between. Looked up from germline, CDR1 is LGHNA and CDR2 is YSLEER. CDR3 nucleotide sequence: TGCGCCAGCAGCCAAATGGACAGACCCCTCACCTTC. Its protein product is CASSQMDRPLTF.

In DNA form, the CDR3 reads TGTGCCAGCAGCTCGTGGAGGCTGAACACTGAAGCTTTCTTT. This codes for CASSSWRLNTEAFF. The genes are TRBV7-8 and TRBJ1-1; D uncertain. This CDR3 has 14 residues. With 4 bases removed from V and 0 bases from J, the gap between germline ends came to 9 bases. CDR1 and CDR2 from the germline V gene are SGHVS and FQNEAQ.

V gene TRBV5-6 combines with J gene TRBJ2-6; tentatively, D is TRBD2 (6 bases). Germline-derived CDR1 and CDR2 are SGHDT and YYEEEE. The CDR3 has 16 amino acids. The V end lost 3 bases, the J end lost 2 bases, and 12 bases lay between the germline ends. CDR3 in amino acids: CASSSFPGAGANVLTF. DNA of the CDR3: TGTGCCAGCAGCTCCTTCCCGGGGGCTGGGGCCAACGTCCTGACTTTC.

CDR3 region: CASSLRGDTEAFF. The CDR3 DNA reads TGTGCCAGCAGTTTAAGAGGAGATACTGAAGCTTTCTTT. The V and J genes are TRBV12-3 or TRBV12-4 and TRBJ1-1; D call uncertain. This CDR3 is built from 13 residues. V was pared by 2 bases and J by 5 bases, with 9 bases between.

The V and J genes are TRBV6-5 and TRBJ2-7, with D tentatively TRBD1 (5 bases). This CDR3 comprises 14 residues. Deletions cut 8 bases from V and 0 bases from J, with 14 bases between. Germline V gene lookup returns CDR1 MNHEY and CDR2 SVGAGI. CDR3 sequence: CASHQGQFSYEQYF. As DNA, the CDR3 is TGTGCCAGCCATCAGGGCCAGTTCTCCTACGAGCAGTACTTC.

The rearrangement uses TRBV27 and TRBJ1-6; 10 positions agree with TRBD1. Trimming took 6 bases from V and 13 from J; bases not matched to a gene: 9. Germline V gene lookup returns CDR1 MNHEY and CDR2 SMNVEV (reference sequence). The CDR3 is 14 amino acids. In nucleotides, the CDR3 is TGTGCCAGCAGCCCGGACAGGGGGGTTGGTCCCCTCCACTTT. It yields the protein CASSPDRGVGPLHF.

The gene calls are TRBV5-6 and TRBJ2-5; 8 bases fit TRBD2. V shed 6 bases and J 3 bases; nucleotides not matched to a gene: 13. This CDR3 is built from 16 residues. The germline V gene encodes CDR1 SGHDT and CDR2 YYEEEE. The CDR3 is CASNPVSGGGKETQYF. The CDR3 DNA is TGTGCCAGCAACCCAGTTTCGGGGGGGGGCAAAGAGACCCAGTACTTC.

The chain uses TRBV19 and TRBJ1-1, with D possibly matching TRBD1 (5 bases). Germline CDR1 is LNHDA and CDR2 is SQIVND (reference sequence). Trimming cost V 1 base and J 11 bases, with 11 bases left between them. CDR3 size: 12 residues. CDR3 in amino acids: CASSIGLGTAFF. The CDR3 bases are TGTGCCAGTAGTATAGGGCTGGGGACTGCTTTCTTT.

The CDR3 DNA reads as TGCGCCAGCAGCGTTGACAGGGATGAGCAGTACTTC. This gives the protein CASSVDRDEQYF. The V gene is TRBV5-1, the J gene TRBJ2-7, with 7 bases that match TRBD1. Germline CDR1 is SGHRS and CDR2 is YFSETQ. CDR3 length: 12 residues. Losses at the gene ends were 4 bases for V and 7 bases for J; bases not matched to a gene: 5.

The V call is TRBV6-4, the J call TRBJ1-2; D ambiguous. The CDR3 extends over 10 amino acids. The ends were cut back, 9 bases at V and 5 bases at J, with 7 bases in the middle. Germline V gene data show CDR1 as MRHNA and CDR2 as SNTAGT. CDR3 DNA: TGTGCCAGTCGAGGGTATGGCTACACCTTC. Protein product: CASRGYGYTF.

The rearrangement links TRBV5-1 to TRBJ1-2; D possibly corresponds to TRBD1 (5 bases). This CDR3 has 15 amino acids. Germline V CDR1 and CDR2: SGHRS, YFSETQ. Trimming took 0 bases from V and 4 from J, leaving 13 bases between them. The CDR3 DNA sequence: TGCGCCAGCAGCTTGGTTCCGCAGGGAGGCTATGGCTACACCTTC. Encoded protein: CASSLVPQGGYGYTF.

The V call is TRBV28, the J call TRBJ1-5; D gene ambiguous. Between the trimmed V and J ends, which lost 2 bases and 0 bases, there was a span of 11 bases. CDR3 length equals 16 residues. Per the germline V gene, CDR1 is MDHEN and CDR2 is SYDVKM. CDR3 nucleotide sequence: TGTGCCAGCAGTTTAAGGCAGGTCTATAGCAATCAGCCCCAGCATTTT. It translates to CASSLRQVYSNQPQHF.

V gene TRBV6-5 combines with J gene TRBJ2-5; TRBD2 agrees at 7 bases. This CDR3 has 14 amino acids. The V gene's germline CDR1 is MNHEY and CDR2 SVGAGI. The trim removed 4 bases at V and 3 bases at J, leaving 5 bases unmatched. The CDR3 protein is CASSSSLAEETQYF. As DNA, the CDR3 is TGTGCCAGCAGTTCGTCGCTAGCGGAAGAGACCCAGTACTTC.

The chain is built from TRBV6-1 and TRBJ2-7, with D possibly TRBD1 on 5 matching bases. Trimming cost V 1 base and J 11 bases, with 21 bases left between them. The CDR3 runs to 15 residues. Germline CDR1 is MNHNS and CDR2 is SASEGT. The CDR3 DNA sequence: TGTGCCAGCAGTGAAGTTAGCAAGGGGTCCTCAGTGGAGTACTTC. This gives the protein CASSEVSKGSSVEYF.

V gene TRBV28 combines with J gene TRBJ1-2, with D tentatively TRBD1 (5 bases). Germline CDR1 is MDHEN and CDR2 is SYDVKM. The V gene lost 6 bases and the J gene lost 8 bases, with 25 bases spanning the gap. The CDR3 totals 16 residues. CDR3 nucleotide sequence: TGTGCCAGCAGCGCTTCGGGGGTCCTTTTAACTATGGGCTACACCTTC. This encodes CASSASGVLLTMGYTF.

The chain employs TRBV7-9 and TRBJ1-1; D not certain. CDR1 is SEHNR, CDR2 FQNEAQ, per germline (reference sequence). This CDR3 has 16 residues. The V end lost 0 bases, the J end lost 4 bases, and 15 bases lay between the germline ends. CDR3 DNA sequence: TGTGCCAGCAGCTTAGCCGGGCGGGGAGGAGGCACTGAAGCTTTCTTT. It translates to CASSLAGRGGGTEAFF.

The chain combines TRBV6-1 with TRBJ2-1, with 9 bases aligning to TRBD2. The CDR3 is 19 amino acids. Trimming cost V 4 bases and J 3 bases; bases outside gene matches: 16. Germline CDR1 is MNHNS and CDR2 is SASEGT. The CDR3 DNA sequence: TGTGCCAGCAGTGGCGCGGGCGGGGGGGCCGCGAGAGTCTACAATGAGCAGTTCTTC. Residues: CASSGAGGGAARVYNEQFF.

The CDR3 here is CASSYLGTGGYTF. CDR3 nucleotide sequence: TGTGCCAGCAGTTACTTGGGTACCGGGGGCTACACCTTC. The V call is TRBV28, the J call TRBJ1-2; D is unresolved. V was pared by 4 bases and J by 8 bases, with 14 bases between. This CDR3 contains 13 residues. Looked up from germline, CDR1 is MDHEN and CDR2 is SYDVKM.

The rearrangement joins TRBV6-5 to TRBJ2-1, with D possibly matching TRBD1 (5 bases). Germline V CDR1 and CDR2: MNHEY, SVGAGI. The CDR3 is made up of 14 amino acids. Trimming cost V 8 bases and J 1 base, with 12 bases left between them. CDR3 DNA sequence: TGTGCCAGCGTAAGGGGTGGTTCCTACAATGAGCAGTTCTTC. It translates to CASVRGGSYNEQFF.

This chain connects TRBV30 to TRBJ1-1; 10 positions agree with TRBD1. CDR1 GTSNPN and CDR2 SVGIG come from the germline V gene (reference sequence). The CDR3 is 16 amino acids. V lost 5 bases and J lost 0; bases outside the gene matches: 9. The CDR3 DNA follows: TGTGCCTGGGACAAAGACAGGGGGCTGGTGAACACTGAAGCTTTCTTT. Its translation is CAWDKDRGLVNTEAFF.

This chain links TRBV6-4 with TRBJ2-7; D remains unclear. Trimming shortened V by 10 bases and J by 1 base, and 11 bases separated the two germline ends. Germline CDR1 reads MRHNA; CDR2 reads SNTAGT. The CDR3 contains 12 residues. DNA for the CDR3: TGTGCCACCCACCACTGGTCCTACGAGCAGTACGTC. The encoded protein is CATHHWSYEQYV.